The sequence of this TCR beta chain was determined in a study of cytomegalovirus exposure and HLA in healthy donors. For this clone: Its antigen is undetermined.

The CDR3 has 15 residues. Germline V gives CDR1 SGHRS, CDR2 YFSETQ. Trimming took 2 bases from V and 4 from J, leaving 15 bases between them. PCR used 60 Vbeta primers and 13 Jbeta primers. Study processing details: A later analysis tallied 80 million to 100 million unique TCR beta chains, some 12 million of them shared. TCRdb's table, derived via immunoSEQ multiplex PCR, lists solely in-frame clones and lacks some. V and J calls and clone size are those listed in that table; D and trimming were worked out from the DNA. The sample gives 70,000 to 95,000 clones, about three fifths of which show up once; around 5.5% is in the top ten. General study results and limits: In an earlier analysis, productive rearrangement rates for most beta V segments clustered near 87% or 30%.

The rearrangement links TRBV5-1 to TRBJ1-1; the D gene is possibly TRBD1 (6 bases). The TCR comes from a woman in her 30s in good health and CMV-seropositive. The specimen sequenced was PBMCs. This CDR3 is CASSFRRGEGTEAFF. The CDR3, as DNA: TGCGCCAGCAGCTTCAGAAGGGGGGAGGGCACTGAAGCTTTCTTT. Full variable domain (outside the CDR3, taken from reference TRBV5-1 and TRBJ1-1): KAGVTQTPRYLIKTRGQQVTLSCSPISGHRSVSWYQQTPGQGLQFLFEYFSETQRNKGNFPGRFSGRQFSNSRSEMNVSTLELGDSALYLCASSFRRGEGTEAFFGQGTRLTVV.